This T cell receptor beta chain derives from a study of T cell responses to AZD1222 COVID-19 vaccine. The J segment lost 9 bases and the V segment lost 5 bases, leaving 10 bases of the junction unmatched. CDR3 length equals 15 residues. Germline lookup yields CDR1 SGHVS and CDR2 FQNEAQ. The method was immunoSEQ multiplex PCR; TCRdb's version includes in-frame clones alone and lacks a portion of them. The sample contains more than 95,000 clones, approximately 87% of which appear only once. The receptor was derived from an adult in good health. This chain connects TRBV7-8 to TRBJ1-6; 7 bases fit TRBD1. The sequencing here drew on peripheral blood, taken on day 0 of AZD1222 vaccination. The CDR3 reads CASSRTRDRGSPLHF. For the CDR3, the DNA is TGTGCCAGCAGCCGAACCCGGGACAGAGGTTCACCCCTCCACTTT.